These T cell receptor beta chains were read from a single sample in a study of cytomegalovirus exposure and HLA in healthy donors. Clones were read by immunoSEQ multiplex PCR, and TCRdb kept only the in-frame ones, dropping some. The data contain approximately 200,000 clones, more than 60% of them singletons. Sequencing was done on a sample of PBMCs. All receptors come from a girl aged 2 to 10 in good health and CMV-seronegative. CDR3s include the opening cysteine and the closing phenylalanine or tryptophan. A D gene is named only where the DNA matches it firmly. Expanded clones are given a class, and other clones once, few, many or no size at all.

J gene: TRBJ2-2; V gene: TRBV4-2; CDR3 length: 16; D gene: NA; clone size: NA; CDR3 protein: CASRSRDSPYTGELFF; CDR3 DNA: TGTGCCAGCAGATCGCGGGACAGTCCCTACACCGGGGAGCTGTTTTTT
J gene: TRBJ1-1; V gene: TRBV5-6; CDR3 length: 14; D gene: NA; clone size: NA; CDR3 protein: CASSPGDYNTEAFF; CDR3 DNA: TGTGCCAGCAGCCCCGGGGATTATAACACTGAAGCTTTCTTT
J gene: TRBJ1-2; V gene: TRBV5-8; CDR3 length: 13; D gene: NA; clone size: NA; CDR3 protein: CASTYGRRAGYTF; CDR3 DNA: TGTGCCAGCACTTACGGTAGGAGGGCCGGCTACACCTTC
J gene: TRBJ2-7; V gene: TRBV10-1; CDR3 length: 14; D gene: TRBD1; clone size: NA; CDR3 protein: CASSESKGAYEQYF; CDR3 DNA: TGCGCCAGCAGTGAGTCGAAGGGGGCGTACGAGCAGTACTTC
J gene: TRBJ2-3; V gene: TRBV4-1; CDR3 length: 15; D gene: NA; clone size: NA; CDR3 protein: CASSQGQQLGDTQYF; CDR3 DNA: TGCGCCAGCAGCCAAGGGCAACAGCTCGGCGATACGCAGTATTTT
J gene: TRBJ1-4; V gene: TRBV2; CDR3 length: 13; D gene: NA; clone size: few; CDR3 protein: CASSGGIDEKLFF; CDR3 DNA: TGTGCCAGCAGTGGAGGCATCGATGAAAAACTGTTTTTT
J gene: TRBJ2-1; V gene: TRBV5-5; CDR3 length: 15; D gene: TRBD2; clone size: NA; CDR3 protein: CASSRLAGGVNEQFF; CDR3 DNA: TGTGCCAGCAGCCGACTAGCGGGAGGGGTCAATGAGCAGTTCTTC
J gene: TRBJ1-3; V gene: TRBV21-1; CDR3 length: 20; D gene: NA; clone size: NA; CDR3 protein: CASSTRGEFDRRHSGNTIYF; CDR3 DNA: TGTGCCAGCAGCACGCGGGGGGAATTTGACAGACGCCACTCTGGAAACACCATATATTTT
J gene: TRBJ2-7; V gene: TRBV27; CDR3 length: 12; D gene: NA; clone size: NA; CDR3 protein: CASSSHSYEQYF; CDR3 DNA: TGTGCCAGCAGTTCCCACTCCTACGAGCAGTACTTC
J gene: TRBJ1-5; V gene: TRBV19; CDR3 length: 15; D gene: TRBD1; clone size: once; CDR3 protein: CASSSLDRAGQPQHF; CDR3 DNA: TGTGCCAGTAGTTCATTGGACAGGGCAGGACAGCCCCAGCATTTT
J gene: TRBJ2-5; V gene: TRBV5-1; CDR3 length: 15; D gene: NA; clone size: NA; CDR3 protein: CASSLAVGAGETQYF; CDR3 DNA: TGCGCCAGCAGCTTGGCGGTGGGGGCGGGAGAGACCCAGTACTTC
J gene: TRBJ1-2; V gene: TRBV18; CDR3 length: 14; D gene: NA; clone size: NA; CDR3 protein: CASSPDSSNYGYTF; CDR3 DNA: TGTGCCAGCTCACCAGACAGTTCTAACTATGGCTACACCTTC
J gene: TRBJ1-2; V gene: TRBV5-1; CDR3 length: 14; D gene: NA; clone size: NA; CDR3 protein: CASSLADDTYGYTF; CDR3 DNA: TGCGCCAGCAGCTTGGCGGATGACACCTATGGCTACACCTTC
J gene: TRBJ1-5; V gene: TRBV5-6; CDR3 length: 15; D gene: NA; clone size: NA; CDR3 protein: CASSLTPTGGQPQHF; CDR3 DNA: TGTGCCAGCAGCCTAACACCGACCGGGGGGCAGCCCCAGCATTTT
J gene: TRBJ2-5; V gene: TRBV7-6; CDR3 length: 15; D gene: TRBD1; clone size: once; CDR3 protein: CASSLGGGREETQYF; CDR3 DNA: TGTGCCAGCAGCTTAGGAGGGGGCAGGGAAGAGACCCAGTACTTC
J gene: TRBJ1-5; V gene: TRBV19; CDR3 length: 14; D gene: NA; clone size: NA; CDR3 protein: CASSTGVSNQPQHF; CDR3 DNA: TGTGCCAGTTCAACGGGGGTTAGCAATCAGCCCCAGCATTTT